This note documents a single T cell receptor beta chain sequence. V gave up 5 bases and J gave up 3 bases, with 13 bases separating them. The CDR3 is made up of 14 amino acids. CDR1 and CDR2 from the germline V gene are SGHTA and FQGNSA. RNA transcripts yielded amplified TCR beta CDR3 regions. After a first-round RT-PCR with HTBI primers, a second-round multiplex PCR was run. MiXCR, applied by TCRdb to the multiplex PCR reads, yields one record per CDR3 protein. In the table there are over a million distinct CDR3 sequences, 35% to 40% of which are singletons. The record originates from a study of Graves' ophthalmopathy and Graves' hyperthyroidism.

The genes are TRBV7-2 and TRBJ1-1; possibly TRBD1 for D (5 bases). Material: peripheral blood or thyroid tissue (not recorded which). This TCR came from an adult man with Graves' hyperthyroidism. Written as DNA, the CDR3 is TGTGCCAGCAGCCTAGGGGTAGGGCACACTGAAGCTTTCTTT. It specifies CASSLGVGHTEAFF. Complete variable domain (other parts from reference TRBV7-2 and TRBJ1-1): GAGVSQSPSNKVTEKGKDVELRCDPISGHTALYWYRQSLGQGLEFLIYFQGNSAPDKSGLPSDRFSAERTGGSVSTLTIQRTQQEDSAVYLCASSLGVGHTEAFFGQGTRLTVV.